These T cell receptor beta chains were read from a single sample in a study of blood T cell repertoires in COVID-19. The method was immunoSEQ multiplex PCR; TCRdb's version includes in-frame clones alone and lacks a portion of them. The sample gives about 490,000 clones, approximately 83% of which show up once; about 3% is in the top ten. Sequencing used peripheral blood. Source of these receptors: a human donor in a cohort sampled during active COVID-19. CDR3s include the opening cysteine and the closing phenylalanine or tryptophan. The D gene is left open where the match is weak. Only part of the rows carry a size: once, few, many, or a class if the clone is expanded.

abundance: .
j_gene: TRBJ2-5
d_gene: TRBD1
v_gene: TRBV30
CDR3nt: TGTGCCTGGAGAGAGGGGGCGGGAGAGACCCAGTACTTC
CDR3aa: CAWREGAGETQYF

abundance: .
j_gene: TRBJ2-2
d_gene: TRBD1
v_gene: TRBV19
CDR3nt: TGTGCCAGTAGTACCCTAGGGACAGCGAACACCGGGGAGCTGTTTTTT
CDR3aa: CASSTLGTANTGELFF

abundance: .
j_gene: TRBJ2-5
d_gene: .
v_gene: TRBV5-1
CDR3nt: TGCGCCAGCAGCCGCTCAGGCGCTCAAGAGACCCAGTACTTC
CDR3aa: CASSRSGAQETQYF

abundance: .
j_gene: TRBJ1-3
d_gene: .
v_gene: TRBV28
CDR3nt: TGTGCCAGCAAAGGGGGGGGAATAAGGAACACCATATATTTT
CDR3aa: CASKGGGIRNTIYF

abundance: .
j_gene: TRBJ2-7
d_gene: TRBD1
v_gene: TRBV5-1
CDR3nt: TGCGCCAGCAGCCTCGGAGGACAGGGGGCCTACGAGCAGTACTTC
CDR3aa: CASSLGGQGAYEQYF

abundance: .
j_gene: TRBJ1-1
d_gene: .
v_gene: TRBV19
CDR3nt: TGTGCCAGTAGCCACAGGGACCCGAACACTGAAGCTTTCTTT
CDR3aa: CASSHRDPNTEAFF

abundance: .
j_gene: TRBJ1-2
d_gene: .
v_gene: TRBV3-1/TRBV3-2
CDR3nt: TGTGCCAGCAGCCACGGAGTCGGGTTTTGGTGCACCTTC
CDR3aa: CASSHGVGFWCTF

abundance: .
j_gene: TRBJ2-1
d_gene: TRBD1
v_gene: TRBV30
CDR3nt: TGTGCCTGGGGGACAGGGGTTGAGCAGTTCTTC
CDR3aa: CAWGTGVEQFF

abundance: few
j_gene: TRBJ1-1
d_gene: .
v_gene: TRBV18
CDR3nt: TGTGCCAGCTCACCGACAAGTCTGCCGAACACTGAAGCTTTCTTT
CDR3aa: CASSPTSLPNTEAFF

abundance: .
j_gene: TRBJ1-1
d_gene: .
v_gene: TRBV11-2
CDR3nt: TGTGCCAGCACCCAAATCCAGGGCGGAAGGACTGAAGCTTTCTTT
CDR3aa: CASTQIQGGRTEAFF

abundance: .
j_gene: TRBJ2-5
d_gene: .
v_gene: TRBV2
CDR3nt: TGTGCCAGCTCCTTGCGCCTCGAAGAGACCCAGTACTTC
CDR3aa: CASSLRLEETQYF

abundance: once
j_gene: TRBJ2-5
d_gene: TRBD1
v_gene: TRBV11-2
CDR3nt: TGTGCCAGCAGCTTATCCGGGGGGACAGGGGGCTTTGAGACCCAGTACTTC
CDR3aa: CASSLSGGTGGFETQYF

abundance: .
j_gene: TRBJ2-5
d_gene: .
v_gene: TRBV19
CDR3nt: TGTGCCAGTAGTATTTTGGGACTTGGGCAAGAGACCCAGTACTTC
CDR3aa: CASSILGLGQETQYF

abundance: many
j_gene: TRBJ2-5
d_gene: .
v_gene: TRBV19
CDR3nt: TGTGCCAGTAGTTCAGGGGAGACCCAGTACTTC
CDR3aa: CASSSGETQYF

abundance: .
j_gene: TRBJ2-2
d_gene: TRBD2
v_gene: TRBV5-1
CDR3nt: TGCGCCAGCAGCTACCTGGGACTAGCGGAAAACACCGGGGAGCTGTTTTTT
CDR3aa: CASSYLGLAENTGELFF

abundance: .
j_gene: TRBJ2-6
d_gene: TRBD1
v_gene: TRBV5-1
CDR3nt: TGCGCCAGCAGCCCTGCGACAGGGCCAGGGGCCAACGTCCTGACTTTC
CDR3aa: CASSPATGPGANVLTF

abundance: .
j_gene: TRBJ2-7
d_gene: .
v_gene: TRBV29-1
CDR3nt: TGCAGCGCGGAGAGCTCCTACGAGCAGTACTTC
CDR3aa: CSAESSYEQYF

abundance: .
j_gene: TRBJ1-1
d_gene: TRBD1
v_gene: TRBV10-1
CDR3nt: TGCGCCAGCAGGGGGGACAGGGATGGTTTGTCGAACACTGAAGCTTTCTTT
CDR3aa: CASRGDRDGLSNTEAFF

abundance: .
j_gene: TRBJ2-3
d_gene: .
v_gene: TRBV7-2
CDR3nt: TGTGCCAGCAGCTTAGATGTGGGCCCCACAGATACGCAGTATTTT
CDR3aa: CASSLDVGPTDTQYF

abundance: once
j_gene: TRBJ1-2
d_gene: .
v_gene: TRBV4-1
CDR3nt: TGCGCCAGCAGCCATGAGAGGGGAGGGGGGGTTCCTAACTATGGCTACACCTTC
CDR3aa: CASSHERGGGVPNYGYTF

abundance: .
j_gene: TRBJ1-1
d_gene: TRBD1
v_gene: TRBV18
CDR3nt: TGTGCCAGCTCACCACCGTATAGGACAGGGGTTTTGAACACTGAAGCTTTCTTT
CDR3aa: CASSPPYRTGVLNTEAFF

abundance: .
j_gene: TRBJ2-2
d_gene: TRBD2
v_gene: TRBV19
CDR3nt: TGTGCCAGTAGTATACTAATTGAGACTAGCGGGAACACCGGGGAGCTGTTTTTT
CDR3aa: CASSILIETSGNTGELFF

abundance: .
j_gene: TRBJ1-2
d_gene: TRBD1
v_gene: TRBV19
CDR3nt: TGTGCCAGTAGTATACCCGGGACAGGGGGAGGCTACACCTTC
CDR3aa: CASSIPGTGGGYTF

abundance: once
j_gene: TRBJ2-3
d_gene: .
v_gene: TRBV21-1
CDR3nt: TGTGCCAGCCAGGAAGCGGGAGGGCCCCTTCTTCCGCAGTATTTT
CDR3aa: CASQEAGGPLLPQYF

abundance: .
j_gene: TRBJ2-6
d_gene: TRBD2
v_gene: TRBV4-1
CDR3nt: TGCGCCAGCAGCCCCCTGAGCGGGGTTGGGGCCAACGTCCTGACTTTC
CDR3aa: CASSPLSGVGANVLTF

abundance: .
j_gene: TRBJ2-5
d_gene: TRBD1
v_gene: TRBV7-2
CDR3nt: TGTGCCAGCAGCACTGCCGGGACAGCACAAGAGACCCAGTACTTC
CDR3aa: CASSTAGTAQETQYF

abundance: .
j_gene: TRBJ2-1
d_gene: TRBD2
v_gene: TRBV24-1
CDR3nt: TGTGCCACCAGTGCCCCCGGACTAGCGGGAGGCAATGAGCAGTTCTTC
CDR3aa: CATSAPGLAGGNEQFF